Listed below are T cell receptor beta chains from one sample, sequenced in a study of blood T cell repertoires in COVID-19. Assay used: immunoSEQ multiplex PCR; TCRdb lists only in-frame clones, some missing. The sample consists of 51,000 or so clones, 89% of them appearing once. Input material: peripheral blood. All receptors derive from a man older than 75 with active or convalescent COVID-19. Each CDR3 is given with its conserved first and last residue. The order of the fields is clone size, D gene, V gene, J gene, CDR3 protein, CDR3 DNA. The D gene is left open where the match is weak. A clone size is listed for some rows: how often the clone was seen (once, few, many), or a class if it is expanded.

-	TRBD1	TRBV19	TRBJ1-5	CASTAQGGAGQPQHF	TGTGCCAGTACCGCCCAAGGGGGCGCAGGTCAGCCCCAGCATTTT
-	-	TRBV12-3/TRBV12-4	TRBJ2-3	CASSFLPDTQYF	TGTGCCAGCAGTTTTCTCCCAGATACGCAGTATTTT
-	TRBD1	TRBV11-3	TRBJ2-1	CASSLEGTGYEQFF	TGTGCCAGCAGCTTAGAGGGGACAGGGTATGAGCAGTTCTTC
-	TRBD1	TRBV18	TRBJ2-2	CASSPQGQGNTGELFF	TGTGCCAGCTCACCCCAGGGACAGGGAAACACCGGGGAGCTGTTTTTT
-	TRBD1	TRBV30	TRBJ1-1	CAWSAGQGSDTEAFF	TGTGCCTGGAGTGCAGGACAGGGGAGCGACACTGAAGCTTTCTTT
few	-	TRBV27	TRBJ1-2	CASSYTPRLGYTF	TGTGCCAGCAGTTACACACCCCGCCTGGGCTACACCTTC
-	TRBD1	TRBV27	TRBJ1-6	CASSQTPGTDNSPLHF	TGTGCCAGCAGCCAAACTCCCGGGACAGATAATTCACCCCTCCACTTT
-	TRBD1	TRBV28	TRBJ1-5	CASRVKETGGIRPQHF	TGTGCCAGCAGAGTAAAGGAGACAGGGGGAATCCGGCCCCAGCATTTT
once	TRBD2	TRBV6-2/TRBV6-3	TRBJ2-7	CASSLPSGSYEQYF	TGTGCCAGCAGTTTACCTAGCGGTTCCTACGAGCAGTACTTC
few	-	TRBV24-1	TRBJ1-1	CATKGPNTEAFF	TGTGCCACCAAGGGGCCGAACACTGAAGCTTTCTTT
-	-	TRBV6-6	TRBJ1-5	CASSLSGENQPQHF	TGTGCCAGCAGTTTATCTGGAGAAAATCAGCCCCAGCATTTT
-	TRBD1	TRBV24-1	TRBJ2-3	CATSDRAWTDTQYF	TGTGCCACTAGTGACAGGGCCTGGACAGATACGCAGTATTTT
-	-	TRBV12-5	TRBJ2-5	CASGSLGETQYF	TGTGCTAGTGGTTCGCTCGGGGAGACCCAGTACTTC
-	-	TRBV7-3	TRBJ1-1	CASSPETGGNTEAFF	TGTGCCAGCAGCCCAGAGACGGGGGGCAACACTGAAGCTTTCTTT
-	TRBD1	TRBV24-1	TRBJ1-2	CATSDSATGNYGYTF	TGTGCCACCAGTGATTCCGCGACAGGGAACTATGGCTACACCTTC
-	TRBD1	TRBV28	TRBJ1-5	CASSSPRDRAGNQPQHF	TGTGCCAGCAGTAGCCCAAGGGACAGGGCGGGCAATCAGCCCCAGCATTTT
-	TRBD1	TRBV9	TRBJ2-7	CASSVDPGTGANEQYF	TGTGCCAGCAGCGTAGATCCCGGGACAGGGGCGAACGAGCAGTACTTC
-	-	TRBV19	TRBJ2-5	CASSIGRGGMETQYF	TGTGCCAGTAGTATAGGTAGGGGAGGAATGGAGACCCAGTACTTC
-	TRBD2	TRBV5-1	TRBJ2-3	CASSLGPILAGGLPDTQYF	TGCGCCAGCAGCTTGGGGCCTATCCTAGCGGGGGGGCTCCCAGATACGCAGTATTTT
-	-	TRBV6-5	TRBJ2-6	CASSSTGSSGANVLTF	TGTGCCAGCAGTTCGACAGGAAGCTCTGGGGCCAACGTCCTGACTTTC
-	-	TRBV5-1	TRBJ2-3	CASSSLGAGARLSTDTQYF	TGCGCCAGCAGCTCCCTGGGGGCGGGAGCCAGACTCAGCACAGATACGCAGTATTTT
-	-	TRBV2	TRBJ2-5	CASRKTSATETQYF	TGTGCCAGCAGAAAGACTAGTGCCACCGAGACCCAGTACTTC